What follows are 14 T cell receptor beta chains derived from one specimen sequenced in a study of shared clonotypes between healthy human individuals. Clones were read by immunoSEQ multiplex PCR, and TCRdb kept only the in-frame ones, dropping some. The sample includes approximately 1.4 million clones, 98% of them seen just once. What was sequenced was naive CD4+ T cells sorted from blood. Subset noted: CD45RA+ positively selected. Every receptor here comes from a man aged 25 to 40 in good health.

The gene calls are TRBV15 and TRBJ2-3, with 7 bases identical to TRBD1. CDR3 length: 17 residues. Trimming took 2 bases from V and 0 from J; bases not matched to a gene: 8. CDR1 and CDR2 (germline): LNHNV, YYDKDF (reference sequence). This CDR3 reads CATSRPTGTASTDTQYF. CDR3 DNA: TGTGCCACCAGCAGACCGACGGGGACAGCGAGCACAGATACGCAGTATTTT.

The rearrangement links TRBV9 to TRBJ2-3, with TRBD2 matching over 8 bases. The germline gives CDR1 SGDLS, CDR2 YYNGEE. The ends lost 0 bases at V and 8 bases at J; junction bases unmatched: 11. The CDR3 is 16 residues long. CDR3: CASSVDPGTSLVTQYF. CDR3 nucleotides: TGTGCCAGCAGCGTAGACCCGGGGACTAGTCTGGTTACGCAGTATTTT.

The V and J genes are TRBV6-1 and TRBJ1-5, with TRBD1 matching over 7 bases. Per the germline V gene, CDR1 is MNHNS and CDR2 is SASEGT. This CDR3 comprises 13 residues. Trimming cost V 8 bases and J 5 bases; bases outside gene matches: 6. The CDR3 DNA follows: TGTGCCAGCGGGGACAGCTCTTATCAGCCCCAGCATTTT. Translated: CASGDSSYQPQHF.

The V and J genes are TRBV21-1 and TRBJ2-7; the table's D call, TRBD1, has no DNA check behind it. TRBV21-1 is given as a pseudogene. The CDR3 has 17 amino acids. This CDR3 is CASSKGQGRPLSYEQYF. Written as DNA, the CDR3 is TGTGCCAGCAGCAAAGGACAGGGGCGACCCCTTTCCTACGAGCAGTACTTC.

This chain uses TRBV18 with TRBJ2-7; TRBD1 matches at 11 bases. V lost 4 bases and J lost 2; bases outside the gene matches: 22. The CDR3 runs 21 residues. CDR1 is KGHSH and CDR2 is LQKENI in the germline V gene. This chain's CDR3 is CASSLWTGGFRARSRPYEQYF. Here the CDR3 DNA reads TGTGCCAGCTCACTTTGGACAGGGGGCTTTAGGGCCCGCTCACGGCCCTACGAGCAGTACTTC. The entire variable domain, with the rest obtained from reference TRBV18 and TRBJ2-7, is as follows: NAGVMQNPRHLVRRRGQEARLRCSPMKGHSHVYWYRQLPEEGLKFMVYLQKENIIDESGMPKERFSAEFPKEGPSILRIQQVVRGDSAAYFCASSLWTGGFRARSRPYEQYFGPGTRLTVT.

The chain carries TRBV9 and TRBJ1-3; D is uncertain. The V end lost 2 bases, the J end lost 8 bases, and 14 bases lay between the germline ends. The germline V gene encodes CDR1 SGDLS and CDR2 YYNGEE. This CDR3 comprises 14 residues. The DNA for the CDR3 is TGTGCCAGCAGCGTTTTTCCGGACGTGGACACCATATATTTT. Its translation: CASSVFPDVDTIYF. The full variable domain, its missing parts supplied by reference TRBV9 and TRBJ1-3, is DSGVTQTPKHLITATGQRVTLRCSPRSGDLSVYWYQQSLDQGLQFLIQYYNGEERAKGNILERFSAQQFPDLHSELNLSSLELGDSALYFCASSVFPDVDTIYFGEGSWLTVV.

The rearrangement links TRBV28 to TRBJ1-4; TRBD1 aligns across 9 bases. CDR3 length equals 15 residues. From germline, CDR1 is MDHEN and CDR2 SYDVKM. V shed 7 bases and J 5 bases; nucleotides not matched to a gene: 8. The CDR3: CASTPPGQGNEKLFF. The CDR3 DNA reads TGTGCCAGCACCCCACCGGGACAGGGAAATGAAAAACTGTTTTTT. The full variable domain, rest sourced from reference TRBV28 and TRBJ1-4, is DVKVTQSSRYLVKRTGEKVFLECVQDMDHENMFWYRQDPGLGLRLIYFSYDVKMKEKGDIPEGYSVSREKKERFSLILESASTNQTSMYLCASTPPGQGNEKLFFGSGTQLSVL.

This chain links TRBV6-1 with TRBJ1-5; perhaps TRBD1 as D (6 bases). Germline values: CDR1 MNHNS, CDR2 SASEGT. The CDR3 spans 15 residues. V lost 2 bases, J lost 7 bases, and 15 bases lay in between. CDR3 amino acids: CASSEFRGRSQPQHF. The CDR3 nucleotides are TGTGCCAGCAGTGAATTCAGGGGACGAAGCCAGCCCCAGCATTTT.

The gene calls are TRBV28 and TRBJ2-7; the D is unclear. The CDR3 runs 13 residues. Trimming left V 3 bases short and J 3 bases short, with 9 bases between. Looked up from germline, CDR1 is MDHEN and CDR2 is SYDVKM. CDR3 in amino acids: CASSFPGLYEQYF. The CDR3, as DNA: TGTGCCAGCAGTTTTCCCGGGCTCTACGAGCAGTACTTC.

Concerning this clone: Distinct nucleotide sequences in the sample also encode this CDR3. The chain employs TRBV5-6 and TRBJ2-7; D is unresolved. This CDR3 contains 15 residues. The V gene's germline CDR1 is SGHDT and CDR2 YYEEEE. Trimming stripped 0 bases from V and 0 bases from J, with 10 bases between. CDR3 nucleotides: TGTGCCAGCAGCTTGGGCGGCGGTAGCTCCTACGAGCAGTACTTC. This translates into CASSLGGGSSYEQYF.

The V gene is TRBV29-1, the J gene TRBJ1-1, with D unresolved. V was pared by 1 base and J by 4 bases, with 10 bases between. This CDR3 region has 13 residues. Germline lookup yields CDR1 SQVTM and CDR2 ANQGSEA. The CDR3 sequence is CSVEGRVSTEAFF. For the CDR3, the DNA is TGCAGCGTTGAAGGGAGGGTGAGCACTGAAGCTTTCTTT.

The chain links TRBV4-3 to TRBJ2-7; TRBD2 might be the D (5 bases). CDR1 and CDR2 (germline): LGHNA, YSLEER. This CDR3 comprises 14 residues. Trimming removed 1 base from V and 1 base from J, with 8 bases in between. CDR3 sequence: CASSQGRKSYEQYF. The CDR3 DNA follows: TGCGCCAGCAGCCAAGGGAGGAAATCCTACGAGCAGTACTTC.

The DNA of the CDR3 is TGTGCCAGCAGTGAACAGCCTCTCACTATAACCTCTTCCGAGCAGTACTTC. Protein product: CASSEQPLTITSSEQYF. This chain joins TRBV6-1 and TRBJ2-7, with D unresolved. The CDR3 has 17 residues. V was shortened by 2 bases and J by 6 bases, with 23 bases between the two germline ends. Germline values: CDR1 MNHNS, CDR2 SASEGT.

The chain combines TRBV14 with TRBJ2-4, with D unclear. From germline, CDR1 is SGHDN and CDR2 FVKESK. The CDR3 length is 13 residues. Trimming left V 2 bases short and J 10 bases short, with 12 bases between. The CDR3: CASSQPLGSIQYF. The CDR3 DNA is TGTGCCAGCAGCCAACCTTTAGGAAGTATTCAGTACTTC.